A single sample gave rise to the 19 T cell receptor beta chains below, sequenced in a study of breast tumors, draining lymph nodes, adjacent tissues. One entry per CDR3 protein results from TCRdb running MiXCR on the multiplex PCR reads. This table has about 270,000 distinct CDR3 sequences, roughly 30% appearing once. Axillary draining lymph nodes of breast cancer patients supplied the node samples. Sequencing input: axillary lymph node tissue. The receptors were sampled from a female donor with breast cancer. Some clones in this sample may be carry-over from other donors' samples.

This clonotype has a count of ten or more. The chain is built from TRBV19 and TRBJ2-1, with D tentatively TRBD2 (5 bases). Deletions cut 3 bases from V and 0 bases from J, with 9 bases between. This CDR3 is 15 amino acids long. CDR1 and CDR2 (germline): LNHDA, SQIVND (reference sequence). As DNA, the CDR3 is TGTGCCAGTAGTATGAGCACTAGCTCCTACAATGAGCAGTTCTTC. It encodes CASSMSTSSYNEQFF.

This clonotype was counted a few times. CDR3 protein: CASSLGLPFEQYF. The CDR3, as DNA: TGTGCCAGCAGTTTAGGACTACCCTTTGAGCAGTACTTC. The chain couples TRBV27 to TRBJ2-7, with D perhaps matching TRBD2 (6 bases). CDR1 is MNHEY and CDR2 is SMNVEV in the germline V gene (reference sequence). V dropped 2 bases and J dropped 7 bases, with 12 bases sitting between them. The CDR3 is 13 amino acids.

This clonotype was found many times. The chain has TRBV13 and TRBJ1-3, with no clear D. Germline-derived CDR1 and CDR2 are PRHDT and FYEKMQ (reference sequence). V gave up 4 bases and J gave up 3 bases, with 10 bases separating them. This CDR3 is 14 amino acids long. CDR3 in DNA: TGTGCCAGCAGCTCCCGGACCGGTGGAAACACCATATATTTT. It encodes CASSSRTGGNTIYF.

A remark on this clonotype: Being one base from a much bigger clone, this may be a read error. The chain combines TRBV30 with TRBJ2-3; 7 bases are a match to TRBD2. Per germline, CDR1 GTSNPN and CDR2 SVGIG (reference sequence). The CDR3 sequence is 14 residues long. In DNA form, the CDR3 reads TGTGCCTGGAGCTCAGCGGGGCCCACAGGTACGCAGTATTTT. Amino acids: CAWSSAGPTGTQYF. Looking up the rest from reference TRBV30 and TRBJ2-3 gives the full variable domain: SQTIHQWPATLVQPVGSPLSLECTVEGTSNPNLYWYRQAAGRGLQLLFYSVGIGQISSEVPQNLSASRPQDRQFILSSKKLLLSDSGFYLCAWSSAGPTGTQYFGPGTRLTVL.

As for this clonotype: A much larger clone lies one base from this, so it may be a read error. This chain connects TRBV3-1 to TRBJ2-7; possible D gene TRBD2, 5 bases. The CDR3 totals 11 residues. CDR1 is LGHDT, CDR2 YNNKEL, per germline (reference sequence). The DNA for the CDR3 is TGTGCCGGCAGCCAAACTAGCGAGCAGTACTTC. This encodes CAGSQTSEQYF.

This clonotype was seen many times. CDR3 coding DNA: TGTGCCAGTAGCCTGGGACAGGGGAAACGGGAGACCCAGTACTTC. This encodes CASSLGQGKRETQYF. J is TRBJ2-5 and V is TRBV19; TRBD1 matches at 10 bases. The V gene end was trimmed by 6 bases and the J gene end by 5 bases; junction bases not matched to a gene: 9. CDR1 is LNHDA and CDR2 is SQIVND in the germline V gene (reference sequence). The CDR3 loop spans 15 amino acids.

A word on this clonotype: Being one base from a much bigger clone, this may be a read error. The CDR3 loop is CASSFHSNTDTQYF. The DNA for the CDR3 is TGTGCCAGCAGCTTCCATTCAAACACAGATACGCAGTATTTT. The gene calls are TRBV5-4 and TRBJ2-3; D ambiguous. This CDR3 is 14 amino acids long. CDR1 is SGHNT and CDR2 is YYREEE in the germline V gene (reference sequence). V lost 2 bases and J 2 bases, leaving 9 bases between the germline ends.

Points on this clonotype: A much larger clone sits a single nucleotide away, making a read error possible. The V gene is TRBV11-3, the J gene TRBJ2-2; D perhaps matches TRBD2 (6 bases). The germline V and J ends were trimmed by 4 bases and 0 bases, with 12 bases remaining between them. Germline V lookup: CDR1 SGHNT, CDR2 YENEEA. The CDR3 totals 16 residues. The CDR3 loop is CASSSGGSANTGELFF. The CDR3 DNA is TGTGCCAGCAGCTCCGGGGGTAGCGCGAACACCGGGGAGCTGTTTTTT.

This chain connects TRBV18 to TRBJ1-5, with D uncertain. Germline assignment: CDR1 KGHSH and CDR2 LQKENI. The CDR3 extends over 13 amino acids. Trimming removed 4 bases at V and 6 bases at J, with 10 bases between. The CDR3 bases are TGTGCCAGCTCACTAGGCTATTCTCAGCCCCAGCATTTT. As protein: CASSLGYSQPQHF.

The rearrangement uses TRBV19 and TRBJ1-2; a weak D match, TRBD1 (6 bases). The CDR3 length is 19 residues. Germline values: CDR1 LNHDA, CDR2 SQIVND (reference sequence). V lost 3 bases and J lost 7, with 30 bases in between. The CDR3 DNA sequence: TGTGCCAGTAGTATCACTGGGGAGGGGGAGACCATCCACTATCTTGGCTACACCTTC. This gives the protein CASSITGEGETIHYLGYTF.

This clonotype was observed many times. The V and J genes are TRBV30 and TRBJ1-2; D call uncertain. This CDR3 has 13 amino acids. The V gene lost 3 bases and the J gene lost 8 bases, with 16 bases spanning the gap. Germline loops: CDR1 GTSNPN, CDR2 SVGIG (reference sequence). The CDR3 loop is CAWRETGTRGYTF. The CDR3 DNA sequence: TGTGCCTGGAGGGAGACGGGCACGCGGGGCTACACCTTC.

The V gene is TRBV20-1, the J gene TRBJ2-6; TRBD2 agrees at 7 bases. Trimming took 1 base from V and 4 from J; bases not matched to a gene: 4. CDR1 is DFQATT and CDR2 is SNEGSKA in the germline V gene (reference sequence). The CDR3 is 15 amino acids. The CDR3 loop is CSARGGSLGANVLTF. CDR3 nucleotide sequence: TGCAGTGCTAGAGGCGGGAGCTTAGGGGCCAACGTCCTGACTTTC.

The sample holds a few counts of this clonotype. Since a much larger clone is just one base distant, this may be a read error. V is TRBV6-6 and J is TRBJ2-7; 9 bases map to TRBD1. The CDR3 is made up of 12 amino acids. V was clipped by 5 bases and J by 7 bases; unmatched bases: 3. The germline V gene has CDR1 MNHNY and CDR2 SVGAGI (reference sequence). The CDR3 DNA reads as TGTGCCAGCAGTCCACAGGGGGCGGAGCAGTACTTC. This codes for CASSPQGAEQYF.

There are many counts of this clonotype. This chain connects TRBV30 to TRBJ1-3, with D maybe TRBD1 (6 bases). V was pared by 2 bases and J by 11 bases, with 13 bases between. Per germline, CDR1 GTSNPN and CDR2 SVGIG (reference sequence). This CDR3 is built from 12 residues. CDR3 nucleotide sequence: TGTGCCTGGAGTTCGGGGGCGACCTCCATATATTTT. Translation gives CAWSSGATSIYF.

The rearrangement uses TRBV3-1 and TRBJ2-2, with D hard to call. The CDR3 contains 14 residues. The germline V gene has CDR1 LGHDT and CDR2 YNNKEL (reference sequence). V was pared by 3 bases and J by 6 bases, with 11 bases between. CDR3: CASSHSATSGELFF. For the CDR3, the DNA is TGTGCCAGCAGCCACTCTGCGACCTCCGGGGAGCTGTTTTTT.

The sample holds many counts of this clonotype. The CDR3 region has the DNA TGCGCCAGCAGTAGCGGGAGTACAAATGAGCAGTTCTTC. Protein sequence: CASSSGSTNEQFF. V usage is TRBV10-2 and J usage is TRBJ2-1; 8 bases are a match to TRBD2. The trim removed 5 bases at V and 7 bases at J, leaving 4 bases unmatched. Germline CDR1 WSHSY, CDR2 SAAADI. The CDR3 spans 13 residues.

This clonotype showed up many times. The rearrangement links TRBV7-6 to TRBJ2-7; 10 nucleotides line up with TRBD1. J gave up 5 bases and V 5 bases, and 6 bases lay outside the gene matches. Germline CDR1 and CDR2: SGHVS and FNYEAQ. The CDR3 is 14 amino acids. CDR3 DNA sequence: TGTGCCAGCAGCCCAAAGACAGGGGGCGACGAGCAGTACTTC. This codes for CASSPKTGGDEQYF.

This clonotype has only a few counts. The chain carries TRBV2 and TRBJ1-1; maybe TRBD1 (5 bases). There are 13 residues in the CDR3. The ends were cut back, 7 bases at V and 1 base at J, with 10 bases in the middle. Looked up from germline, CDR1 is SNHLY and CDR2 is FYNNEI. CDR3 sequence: CASTAGPNTEAFF. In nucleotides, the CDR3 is TGTGCCAGCACCGCGGGGCCGAACACTGAAGCTTTCTTT.

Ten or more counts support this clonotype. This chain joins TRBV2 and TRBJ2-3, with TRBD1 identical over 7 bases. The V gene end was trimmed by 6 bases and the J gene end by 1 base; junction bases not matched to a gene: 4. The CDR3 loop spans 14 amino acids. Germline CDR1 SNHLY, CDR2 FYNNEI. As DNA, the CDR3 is TGTGCCAGCAGAACAGGGGCCGGCACAGATACGCAGTATTTT. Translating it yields CASRTGAGTDTQYF.